This T cell receptor (beta chain) appears in the sequencing data of a study of T cells after yellow fever vaccination. Trimming stripped 5 bases from V and 6 bases from J, with 11 bases between. The CDR3 runs to 13 residues. Germline loops: CDR1 SEHNR, CDR2 FQNEAQ (reference sequence). In TCRdb, the 5' RACE reads were re-called with MiXCR into one record per CDR3 protein. The repertoire holds 610,000 or so distinct CDR3 sequences, with about 12% as singletons. This chain uses TRBV7-9 with TRBJ2-1, with TRBD2 as a possible D gene (6 bases). This specimen was PBMCs, taken on the day of the yellow fever booster vaccination. The receptor was isolated from a man aged 25-45 years who received the YFV17D yellow fever vaccine. The chain's CDR3 is CASSPRESNEQFF. DNA of the CDR3: TGTGCCAGCAGCCCTCGGGAGTCCAATGAGCAGTTCTTC.